These 27 T cell receptor beta chains originate from one sample sequenced in a study of response to subunit inactivated influenza vaccine. TCRdb analysed the RT-PCR reads with MiXCR anew, one entry per CDR3 protein. The sample comprises roughly 700,000 distinct CDR3 sequences, over 11% of which are singletons, and 6% to 7% rests with the top ten. The sample was PBMCs from blood, taken 14 to 15 days before vaccination. The receptors come from a middle-aged man who received an inactivated influenza vaccine.

The rearrangement joins TRBV5-6 to TRBJ2-1; maybe TRBD1 (5 bases). CDR3 length: 17 amino acids. Trimming removed 1 base from V and 4 bases from J, with 18 bases in between. Germline CDR1 and CDR2: SGHDT and YYEEEE. This CDR3 is CASSLIGAFAFYNEQFF. The CDR3 DNA sequence: TGTGCCAGCAGCTTGATAGGGGCGTTCGCTTTTTACAATGAGCAGTTCTTC.

This clonotype was picked up many times. The chain links TRBV9 to TRBJ2-2, with TRBD2 as a possible D gene (7 bases). Trimming removed 2 bases at V and 0 bases at J, with 11 bases between. Germline V gives CDR1 SGDLS, CDR2 YYNGEE. The CDR3 covers 16 residues. The DNA of the CDR3 is TGTGCCAGCAGCGTGAGGGAGGGGGCGAACACCGGGGAGCTGTTTTTT. It codes for CASSVREGANTGELFF.

This clonotype showed up just a few times. V usage is TRBV3-1 and J usage is TRBJ1-1, with 10 bases that match TRBD1. This CDR3 is 14 amino acids long. Germline loops: CDR1 LGHDT, CDR2 YNNKEL (reference sequence). With V trimmed by 4 bases and J by 5 bases, 4 bases remained unmatched. The CDR3 nucleotides read TGTGCCAGCAGCCCACCGGGACAGGGGACTGAAGCTTTCTTT. It encodes CASSPPGQGTEAFF. Full variable domain (missing parts from reference TRBV3-1 and TRBJ1-1): DTAVSQTPKYLVTQMGNDKSIKCEQNLGHDTMYWYKQDSKKFLKIMFSYNNKELIINETVPNRFSPKSPDKAHLNLHINSLELGDSAVYFCASSPPGQGTEAFFGQGTRLTVV.

Concerning this clonotype itself: Relative to the germline gene, one junction end is altered; a read error may explain this. The chain is built from TRBV15 and TRBJ2-1, with D maybe TRBD2 (6 bases). Germline CDR1 LNHNV, CDR2 YYDKDF (reference sequence). CDR3 length: 15 amino acids. The CDR3 DNA reads as TGTGCCACCAGCAGAGATCGGGAGAGGGGACGGCGGTTGATCTTC. This encodes CATSRDRERGRRLIF. Complete variable domain (other parts from reference TRBV15 and TRBJ2-1): DAMVIQNPRYQVTQFGKPVTLSCSQTLNHNVMYWYQQKSSQAPKLLFHYYDKDFNNEADTPDNFQSRRPNTSFCFLDIRSPGLGDTAMYLCATSRDRERGRRLIFGPGTRLTVL.

This clonotype was recorded a few times. The chain combines TRBV5-1 with TRBJ2-3; 10 bases are shared with TRBD2. Unmatched junction bases numbered 5, after V lost 0 bases and J lost 7 bases. The CDR3 extends over 15 amino acids. Germline V lookup: CDR1 SGHRS, CDR2 YFSETQ. CDR3 nucleotides: TGCGCCAGCAGCTTGGATTTAGCGGGGGGATATACGCAGTATTTT. Encoded protein: CASSLDLAGGYTQYF.

The chain carries TRBV12-3 or TRBV12-4 and TRBJ2-2; 15 bases are shared with TRBD2. The J segment lost 4 bases and the V segment lost 2 bases, leaving 2 bases of the junction unmatched. The CDR3 has 17 amino acids. DNA of the CDR3: TGTGCCAGCAGTTTACGGACTAGCGGGAGGGTCACCGGGGAGCTGTTTTTT. Amino acids: CASSLRTSGRVTGELFF.

This clonotype has just a few counts. The chain combines TRBV7-8 with TRBJ2-1; D is possibly TRBD2 (6 bases). The V gene lost 5 bases and the J gene lost 6 bases, with 17 bases spanning the gap. The CDR3 spans 15 residues. CDR1 and CDR2 from the germline V gene are SGHVS and FQNEAQ. CDR3 DNA: TGTGCCAGCAGCATCCGTTTCGGGGGAGGCAATGAGCAGTTCTTC. Amino acid sequence: CASSIRFGGGNEQFF.

This clonotype has only a few counts. The V and J genes are TRBV7-3 and TRBJ2-1; 12 bases align to TRBD2. The CDR3 has 18 residues. The V segment lost 2 bases and the J segment 4 bases; nucleotides outside the gene matches: 9. Germline V CDR1 and CDR2: SGHTA, FQGTGA. The CDR3 DNA follows: TGTGCCAGCAGCTTATTTGGGACTAGCGGGCCGGGTTACAATGAGCAGTTCTTC. Translated: CASSLFGTSGPGYNEQFF.

This clonotype was found a few times. The chain is built from TRBV3-1 and TRBJ1-1; 7 nucleotides align to TRBD1. V shed 4 bases, J shed 9 bases, and the junction held 11 bases outside the gene matches. Germline V gene sequence: CDR1 LGHDT, CDR2 YNNKEL (reference sequence). The CDR3 sequence is 14 residues long. CDR3 residues: CASSLTQGREKAFF. Here the CDR3 DNA reads TGTGCCAGCAGCCTTACACAGGGGAGGGAGAAAGCTTTCTTT.

The chain employs TRBV12-3 or TRBV12-4 and TRBJ1-4; D unclear. V gave up 3 bases and J gave up 4 bases, with 9 bases separating them. The CDR3 extends over 14 amino acids. The CDR3 DNA reads as TGTGCCAGCAGTTTGTCCAGACATAATGAAAAACTGTTTTTT. It translates to CASSLSRHNEKLFF.

This clonotype was seen once. The chain couples TRBV29-1 to TRBJ2-2, with D possibly being TRBD1 (5 bases). In germline, CDR1 is SQVTM, CDR2 ANQGSEA. The CDR3 loop spans 13 amino acids. V lost 3 bases, J lost 7 bases, and 12 bases lay in between. CDR3 DNA sequence: TGCAGCGTTGAGATCCAGGGCATCGGGGAGCTGTTTTTT. As protein: CSVEIQGIGELFF.

CDR3 in DNA: TGTGCCAGCAGTTACTCGCATAAGAGCGGGGGGGCCGTTGATACGCAGTATTTT. This gives the protein CASSYSHKSGGAVDTQYF. The chain links TRBV6-5 to TRBJ2-3; 10 bases fit TRBD2. The V segment lost 0 bases and the J segment 6 bases; nucleotides outside the gene matches: 12. The CDR3 is 18 residues long. Per the germline V gene, CDR1 is MNHEY and CDR2 is SVGAGI.

This clonotype was found a few times. V usage is TRBV12-3 or TRBV12-4 and J usage is TRBJ2-2, with D hard to call. V gave up 6 bases and J gave up 6 bases, with 17 bases separating them. The CDR3 spans 15 residues. CDR3 region: CASRTRASGSGELFF. The CDR3 DNA sequence: TGTGCCAGCAGAACTCGGGCCTCCGGCTCCGGGGAGCTGTTTTTT.

This clonotype has only a few counts. The chain joins TRBV6-2 or TRBV6-3 to TRBJ2-7; D is unresolved. Trimming removed 1 base at V and 0 bases at J, with 13 bases between. CDR1 is MNHEY, CDR2 SVGEGT, per germline. The CDR3 is made up of 16 amino acids. For the CDR3, the DNA is TGTGCCAGCAGTTACTGGAGATCAACCTCCTCCTACGAGCAGTACTTC. Amino acid sequence: CASSYWRSTSSYEQYF.

There are many counts of this clonotype. The CDR3 region is CSVLVGSNQPQHF. The CDR3 DNA reads TGCAGCGTCCTCGTCGGGAGCAATCAGCCCCAGCATTTT. This sequence joins TRBV29-1 and TRBJ1-5; D is uncertain. V was clipped by 6 bases and J by 1 base, with 10 bases between them. The germline gives CDR1 SQVTM, CDR2 ANQGSEA. The CDR3 contains 13 residues. Based on the CDR3 plus reference TRBV29-1 and TRBJ1-5, the full variable domain is SAVISQKPSRDICQRGTSLTIQCQVDSQVTMMFWYRQQPGQSLTLIATANQGSEATYESGFVIDKFPISRPNLTFSTLTVSNMSPEDSSIYLCSVLVGSNQPQHFGDGTRLSIL.

This clonotype was counted ten times or more. The V call is TRBV30, the J call TRBJ2-2; D is unresolved. This CDR3 has 13 amino acids. Germline CDR1 GTSNPN, CDR2 SVGIG (reference sequence). Between the trimmed V and J ends, which lost 1 base and 7 bases, there was a span of 10 bases. The CDR3 protein is CAWSGQGHGELFF. The DNA of the CDR3 is TGTGCCTGGAGTGGTCAAGGGCACGGGGAGCTGTTTTTT.

This clonotype was seen more than once but under ten times. The chain couples TRBV9 to TRBJ2-2; D gene uncertain. Per the germline V gene, CDR1 is SGDLS and CDR2 is YYNGEE. V lost 0 bases to trimming and J lost 1 base, with 13 bases between them. The CDR3 runs to 17 residues. In nucleotides, the CDR3 is TGTGCCAGCAGCGTAGCCGGACCCCTTAGGAACACCGGGGAGCTGTTTTTT. Amino acid sequence: CASSVAGPLRNTGELFF.

As to this clonotype: The junction departs from germline at one end; a sequencing error may be responsible. The CDR3 loop is CASSSHKGPGTPYEQYF. Here the CDR3 DNA reads TGTGCTAGCAGCTCACACAAGGGGCCTGGGACCCCCTACGAGCAGTACTTC. The chain links TRBV7-7 to TRBJ2-7; D tentatively reads TRBD1 or TRBD2 (5 bases each). CDR3 length equals 17 residues. Germline V gene data show CDR1 as SSHAT and CDR2 as FNYEAQ (reference sequence).

Only a few counts were recorded for this clonotype. The CDR3 here is CASSPIRFEQFF. The CDR3 nucleotides are TGTGCCAGCTCACCAATTCGATTCGAGCAGTTCTTC. The V and J genes are TRBV18 and TRBJ2-1; D call uncertain. Looked up from germline, CDR1 is KGHSH and CDR2 is LQKENI. CDR3 length equals 12 residues. With 2 bases removed from V and 10 bases from J, the gap between germline ends came to 9 bases.

This clonotype was seen more than once but under ten times. The chain joins TRBV29-1 to TRBJ2-7; 7 positions agree with TRBD1. Germline V gene sequence: CDR1 SQVTM, CDR2 ANQGSEA. CDR3 size: 14 residues. V lost 2 bases to trimming and J lost 1 base; unmatched junction nucleotides: 5. This CDR3 is CSVESWDSSYEQYF. The CDR3 DNA reads as TGCAGCGTTGAATCCTGGGACAGTTCCTACGAGCAGTACTTC.

This clonotype was seen only a few times. V gene TRBV20-1 combines with J gene TRBJ2-1, with 7 bases identical to TRBD2. This CDR3 has 15 residues. The J segment lost 6 bases and the V segment lost 5 bases, leaving 13 bases of the junction unmatched. Germline CDR1 DFQATT, CDR2 SNEGSKA (reference sequence). The chain's CDR3 is CSAAGLLALGNEQFF. The DNA of the CDR3 is TGCAGTGCTGCAGGATTACTAGCGCTAGGCAATGAGCAGTTCTTC.

This chain uses TRBV7-2 with TRBJ2-1; no firm D call. The CDR3 length is 12 residues. V was pared by 5 bases and J by 7 bases, with 9 bases between. CDR1 and CDR2 from the germline V gene are SGHTA and FQGNSA. CDR3 amino acids: CASSAFVNEQFF. CDR3 nucleotides: TGTGCCAGCAGCGCGTTTGTTAATGAGCAGTTCTTC.

This chain uses TRBV6-2 or TRBV6-3 with TRBJ2-2; 10 nucleotides align to TRBD2. The CDR3 loop spans 17 amino acids. Losses at the gene ends were 2 bases for V and 3 bases for J; bases not matched to a gene: 6. Per germline, CDR1 MNHEY and CDR2 SVGEGT. The CDR3 sequence is CASSYELGLAYTGELFF. The CDR3 DNA reads TGTGCCAGCAGTTACGAATTGGGACTAGCGTACACCGGGGAGCTGTTTTTT.

The chain combines TRBV4-2 with TRBJ1-5; 9 bases fit TRBD1. The V gene's germline CDR1 is LGHNA and CDR2 YNFKEQ. This CDR3 is 14 amino acids long. V trimming: 4 bases; J trimming: 7 bases; junction bases outside the gene matches: 5. The CDR3 DNA reads TGTGCCAGCAGCCTAAACAGGGGGCTGCAGCCCCAGCATTTT. This sequence encodes CASSLNRGLQPQHF.

This chain joins TRBV4-1 and TRBJ1-6, with D uncertain. V was pared by 1 base and J by 9 bases, with 7 bases between. Germline V gene sequence: CDR1 MGHRA, CDR2 YSYEKL. The CDR3 has 13 residues. The CDR3 reads CASSQGLSSPLHF. The CDR3 nucleotides are TGCGCCAGCAGCCAAGGATTGAGTTCACCCCTCCACTTT.

This CDR3 reads CSVEGAAGGHADTQYF. DNA for the CDR3: TGCAGCGTTGAAGGGGCCGCGGGGGGGCACGCAGATACGCAGTATTTT. This rearrangement joins TRBV29-1 to TRBJ2-3; 9 bases are shared with TRBD2. The ends lost 1 base at V and 4 bases at J; junction bases unmatched: 9. In germline, CDR1 is SQVTM, CDR2 ANQGSEA. CDR3 size: 16 residues.

This clonotype showed up many times. The genes are TRBV12-3 or TRBV12-4 and TRBJ1-3; no definite D call. The CDR3 runs 14 residues. The V gene lost 7 bases and the J gene lost 4 bases, with 14 bases spanning the gap. The CDR3 protein is CASIEIGGGNTIYF. DNA for the CDR3: TGTGCCAGCATCGAAATCGGAGGAGGAAACACCATATATTTT.